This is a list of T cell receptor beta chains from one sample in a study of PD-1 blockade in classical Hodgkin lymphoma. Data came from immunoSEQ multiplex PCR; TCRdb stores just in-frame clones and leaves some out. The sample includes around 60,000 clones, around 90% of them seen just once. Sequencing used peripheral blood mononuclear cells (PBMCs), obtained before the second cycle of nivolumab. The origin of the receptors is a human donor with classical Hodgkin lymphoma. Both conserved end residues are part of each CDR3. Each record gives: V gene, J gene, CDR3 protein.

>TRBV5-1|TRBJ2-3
CASSLTSGSTDTQYF
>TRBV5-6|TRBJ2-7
CASSFGRGYEQYF
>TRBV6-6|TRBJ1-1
CASSDQFPSGEAFF
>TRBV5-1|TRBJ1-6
CASSLAVGGFSPPLHF
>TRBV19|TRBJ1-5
CASSISPRDDYYQPQHF
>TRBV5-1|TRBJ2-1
CASSMTGGAQNEQFF
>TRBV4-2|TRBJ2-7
CASSQAREQYF
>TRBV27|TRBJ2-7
CASSLQATYYEQYF
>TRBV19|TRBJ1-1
CASSPRTENTEAFF
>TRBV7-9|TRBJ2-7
CASSFLSGSGGISSYEQYF
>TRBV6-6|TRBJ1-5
CASRAQGTMNQPQHF
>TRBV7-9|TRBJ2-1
CASSSKTILRGNEQFF
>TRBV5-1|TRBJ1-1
CASGRETGGNTEAFF
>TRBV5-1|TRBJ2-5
CASRATGGQETQYF
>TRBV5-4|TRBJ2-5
CASSRQGWETQYF
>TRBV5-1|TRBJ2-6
CASSFEPGANVLTF
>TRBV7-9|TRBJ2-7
CASQREQGSYEQYF
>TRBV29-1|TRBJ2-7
CSVAGISYEQYF
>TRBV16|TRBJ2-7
CASSQGVGVYEQYF
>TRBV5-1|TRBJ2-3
CASSSQTGTDTQYF